This TCR beta chain was recovered during a study of control samples from healthy donors and cancer patients. The table came from immunoSEQ multiplex PCR; TCRdb's copy has only in-frame clones and leaves some out. The table shows around 170,000 clones, with almost 90% occurring only once. The V gene's germline CDR1 is LNHDA and CDR2 SQIVND (reference sequence). The V segment lost 10 bases and the J segment 4 bases; nucleotides outside the gene matches: 7. The CDR3 consists of 14 residues. The rearrangement uses TRBV19 and TRBJ1-6; 7 bases fit TRBD1. The receptor was isolated from a woman in her 30s in good health. Material for sequencing was blood. The CDR3 reads CATGDSEYNSPLHF. The CDR3 nucleotides read TGTGCCACCGGGGACAGTGAGTATAATTCACCCCTCCACTTT.